The source of this T cell receptor (beta chain) is a study of T-cell memory formation after mild COVID-19 (dated by TCRdb to 2020 to 2022). Concerning the study at large: TCR sequence clusters from the two donors were largely donor specific. Longitudinal TCRalpha and TCRbeta repertoire sequencing tracked T-cell clones expanding and contracting after mild COVID-19 in two donors. The cohort comprised two young, previously healthy adult volunteers, one female and one male.

The sequencer was an Illumina NovaSeq 6000. TCRalpha and TCRbeta cDNA libraries were constructed by 5'RACE with constant-segment primers, with sample barcodes and unique molecular identifiers being introduced. Trizol reagent was used to extract RNA from every sample. Libraries were amplified in two PCR steps, with a second sample barcode and Illumina TruSeq adapters added in the second step. The libraries were sequenced on an Illumina NovaSeq using 2 x 150 bp paired-end reads. The authors' analysis ran thus. With migec v1.2.7, reads were demultiplexed and then collapsed into UMI-guided consensus sequences. Using mixcr v2.1.11, the UMI consensuses were aligned to TRA and TRB V and J templates and assembled into clonotypes. A clonotype was counted as expanded or contracted only if both edgeR and NoisET called the change significant, with noise models trained on biological replicates. For edgeR calls, the thresholds were a false discovery rate-adjusted p below 0.01 and a log2 fold-change of 1. As an exploratory analysis of dynamics, max-normalized trajectories of the 1000 most abundant clonotypes were examined by PCA with hierarchical clustering. Separately sequenced CD4+ and CD8+ repertoires were used to assign a CD4 or CD8 phenotype to each responding clone. TCRdb cleaned the public reads at Q25 with fastp, built clones with MiXCR and kept in-frame beta chains. Each CDR3 protein gets just one entry, which takes the most common genes and DNA from the rows behind it. These V and J calls originate from TCRdb's pipeline instead of the authors' own analysis. The sample profile shows 300,000 to 350,000 distinct CDR3 sequences; about 13% of them were found once. The ten largest clones take up 22% of the sample.

Results the study describes overall, beyond this receptor: Contracting CD4+ clones were located mainly in the CM and EM memory subsets, whereas CD8+ clones were found to be enriched in EMRA. Some responding clones were detected in pre-infection memory, suggesting pre-existing cross-reactive memory T cells joined the SARS-CoV-2 response. SARS-CoV-2 specificity was not confirmed for the second-wave clones peaking on day 37. Only a couple of mild cases were covered by the study, and larger cohorts that include severe cases with pre-infection samples were considered necessary. Balanced CD4/CD8 phenotypes were observed for clones contracting from day 15 to 85, whereas a bias towards CD4+ was observed for a second wave of clones expanding from day 15 to 37.

Ficoll-Paque density gradient centrifugation was the method used to isolate PBMCs. This clonotype was recorded a few times. Its target antigen remains unknown. No much larger clone exists at a distance of one base, and base qualities are not known. For CDR1 and CDR2, the germline V gene lists SNHLY and FYNNEI. The CDR3 sequence holds 16 residues, the cysteine and phenylalanine included. CDR3 DNA only is kept here, 48 bases in frame from base 1. V gives up 7 bases and J gives up 7 bases, and the segment between their germline ends measures 20 bases. This receptor was identified in a young man who had mild COVID-19 (a few samples of this study predate the infection). The sample titles of this study are shuffled in the database, so cell type and time point are left out; the donor was told from shared clones. Sequencing used PBMCs or a T cell subset sorted from them (not recorded which). The V and J segments used are TRBV2 and TRBJ1-6, with a weak D call of TRBD1 (5 bases match). The CDR3 here reads CASTYGEGPRNSPLHF. The sequenced DNA is TGTGCCAGCACATACGGCGAGGGGCCAAGAAATTCACCCCTCCACTTT. Reference TRBV2 and TRBJ1-6 proteins supply the regions before and after the CDR3; the full variable domain is: EPEVTQTPSHQVTQMGQEVILRCVPISNHLYFYWYRQILGQKVEFLVSFYNNEISEKSEIFDDQFSVERPDGSNFTLKIRSTKLEDSAMYFCASTYGEGPRNSPLHFGNGTRLTVT.